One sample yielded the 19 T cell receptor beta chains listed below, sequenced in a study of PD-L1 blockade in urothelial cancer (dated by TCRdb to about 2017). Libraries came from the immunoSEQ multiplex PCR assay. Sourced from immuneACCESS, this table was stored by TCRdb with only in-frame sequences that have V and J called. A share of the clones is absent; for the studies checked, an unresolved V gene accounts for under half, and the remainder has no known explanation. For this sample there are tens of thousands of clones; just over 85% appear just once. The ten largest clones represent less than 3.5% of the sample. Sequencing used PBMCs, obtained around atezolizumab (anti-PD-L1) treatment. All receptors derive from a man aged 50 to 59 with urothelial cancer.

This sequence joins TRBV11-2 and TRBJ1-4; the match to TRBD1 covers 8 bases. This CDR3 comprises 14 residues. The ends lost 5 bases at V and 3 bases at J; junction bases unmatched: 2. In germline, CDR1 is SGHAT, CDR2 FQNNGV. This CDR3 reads CASSTGGANEKLFF. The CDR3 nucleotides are TGTGCCAGCAGCACAGGGGGAGCTAATGAAAAACTGTTTTTT.

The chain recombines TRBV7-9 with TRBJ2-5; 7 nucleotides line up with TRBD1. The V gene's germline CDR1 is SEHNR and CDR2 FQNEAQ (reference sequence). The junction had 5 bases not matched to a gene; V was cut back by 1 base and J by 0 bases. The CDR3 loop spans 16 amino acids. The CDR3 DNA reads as TGTGCCAGCAGCTTAGGGACAGGAGACTACCAAGAGACCCAGTACTTC. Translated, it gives CASSLGTGDYQETQYF.

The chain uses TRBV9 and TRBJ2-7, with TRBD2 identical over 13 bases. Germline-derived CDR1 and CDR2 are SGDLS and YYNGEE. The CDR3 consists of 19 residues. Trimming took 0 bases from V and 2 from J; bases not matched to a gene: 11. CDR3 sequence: CASSVVWTSGSLVPYEQYF. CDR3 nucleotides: TGTGCCAGCAGCGTAGTATGGACTAGCGGGAGCCTAGTCCCCTACGAGCAGTACTTC.

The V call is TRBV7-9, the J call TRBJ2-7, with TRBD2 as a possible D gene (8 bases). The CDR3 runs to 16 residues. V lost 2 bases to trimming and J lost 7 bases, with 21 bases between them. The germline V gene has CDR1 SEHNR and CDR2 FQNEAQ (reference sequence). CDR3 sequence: CASSLKGAGGLDEQYF. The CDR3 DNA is TGTGCCAGCAGCTTAAAGGGGGCGGGAGGCCTCGATGAGCAGTACTTC.

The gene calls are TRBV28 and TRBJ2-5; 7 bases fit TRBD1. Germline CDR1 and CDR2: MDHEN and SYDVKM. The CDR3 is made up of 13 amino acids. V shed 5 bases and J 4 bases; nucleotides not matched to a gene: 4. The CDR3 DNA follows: TGTGCCAGCAGTCCCCGGACAGGAGAGACCCAGTACTTC. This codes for CASSPRTGETQYF. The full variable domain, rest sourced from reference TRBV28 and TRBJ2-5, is DVKVTQSSRYLVKRTGEKVFLECVQDMDHENMFWYRQDPGLGLRLIYFSYDVKMKEKGDIPEGYSVSREKKERFSLILESASTNQTSMYLCASSPRTGETQYFGPGTRLLVL.

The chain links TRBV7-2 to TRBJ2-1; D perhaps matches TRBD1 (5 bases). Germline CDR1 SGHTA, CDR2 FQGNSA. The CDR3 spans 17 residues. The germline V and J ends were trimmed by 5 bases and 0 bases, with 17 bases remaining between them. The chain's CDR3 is CASSPSIRVSSYNEQFF. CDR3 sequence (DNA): TGTGCCAGCAGCCCCTCGATCAGGGTGAGCTCCTACAATGAGCAGTTCTTC.

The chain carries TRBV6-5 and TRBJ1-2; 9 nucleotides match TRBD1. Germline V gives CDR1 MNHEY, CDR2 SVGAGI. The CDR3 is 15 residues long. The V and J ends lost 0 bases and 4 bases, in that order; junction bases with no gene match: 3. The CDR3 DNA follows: TGTGCCAGCAGTTACTCAACAGGGGGCAGCTATGGCTACACCTTC. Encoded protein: CASSYSTGGSYGYTF.

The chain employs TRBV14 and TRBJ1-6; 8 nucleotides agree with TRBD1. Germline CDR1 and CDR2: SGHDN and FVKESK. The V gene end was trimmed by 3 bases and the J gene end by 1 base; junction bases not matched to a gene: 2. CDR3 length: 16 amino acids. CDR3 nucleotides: TGTGCCAGCAGCCATACAGGGGGATCCTATAATTCACCCCTCCACTTT. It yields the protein CASSHTGGSYNSPLHF. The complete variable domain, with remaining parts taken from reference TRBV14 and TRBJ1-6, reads EAGVTQFPSHSVIEKGQTVTLRCDPISGHDNLYWYRRVMGKEIKFLLHFVKESKQDESGMPNNRFLAERTGGTYSTLKVQPAELEDSGVYFCASSHTGGSYNSPLHFGNGTRLTVT.

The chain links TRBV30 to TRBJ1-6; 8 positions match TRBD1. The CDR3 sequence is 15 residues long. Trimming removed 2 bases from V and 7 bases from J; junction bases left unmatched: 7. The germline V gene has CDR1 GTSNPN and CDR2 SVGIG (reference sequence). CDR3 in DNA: TGTGCCTGGAGTCCTCCGGGACAGGCAAATTCACCCCTCCACTTT. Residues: CAWSPPGQANSPLHF.

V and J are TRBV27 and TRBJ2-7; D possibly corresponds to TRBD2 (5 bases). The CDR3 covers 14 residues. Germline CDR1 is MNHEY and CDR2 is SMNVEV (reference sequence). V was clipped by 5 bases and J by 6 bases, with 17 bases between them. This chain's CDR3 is CASSPGLPATEQYF. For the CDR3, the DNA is TGTGCCAGCAGTCCAGGACTGCCGGCCACCGAGCAGTACTTC.

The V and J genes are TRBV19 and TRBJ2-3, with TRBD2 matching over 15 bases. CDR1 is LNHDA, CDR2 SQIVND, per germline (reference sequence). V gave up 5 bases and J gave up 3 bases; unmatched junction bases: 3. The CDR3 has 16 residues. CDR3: CASSEGLAGGTDTQYF. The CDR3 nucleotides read TGTGCCAGTAGTGAGGGACTAGCGGGAGGAACAGATACGCAGTATTTT.

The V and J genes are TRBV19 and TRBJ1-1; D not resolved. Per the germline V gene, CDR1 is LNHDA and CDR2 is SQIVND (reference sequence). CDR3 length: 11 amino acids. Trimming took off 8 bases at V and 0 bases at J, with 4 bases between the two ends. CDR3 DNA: TGTGCCAGTTCTCTGAACACTGAAGCTTTCTTT. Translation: CASSLNTEAFF.

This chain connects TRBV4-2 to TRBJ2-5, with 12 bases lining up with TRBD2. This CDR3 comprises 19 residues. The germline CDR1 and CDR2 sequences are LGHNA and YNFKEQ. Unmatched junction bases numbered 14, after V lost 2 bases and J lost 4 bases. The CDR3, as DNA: TGTGCCAGCAGCCAACTCACCGGGTCGGCTAGCGGGAGGGGAGAGACCCAGTACTTC. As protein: CASSQLTGSASGRGETQYF.

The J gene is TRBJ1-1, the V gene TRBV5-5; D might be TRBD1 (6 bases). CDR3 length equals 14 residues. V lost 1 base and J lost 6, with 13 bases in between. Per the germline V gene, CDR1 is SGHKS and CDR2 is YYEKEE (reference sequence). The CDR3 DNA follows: TGTGCCAGCAGCTTGCTGGACAGCCGCGCTGAAGCTTTCTTT. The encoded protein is CASSLLDSRAEAFF.

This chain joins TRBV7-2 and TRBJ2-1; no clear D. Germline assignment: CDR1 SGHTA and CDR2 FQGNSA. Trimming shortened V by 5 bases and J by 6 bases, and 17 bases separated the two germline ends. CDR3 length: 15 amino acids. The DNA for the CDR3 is TGTGCCAGCAGCGTAGGCCACAACCCCCCCAATGAGCAGTTCTTC. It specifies CASSVGHNPPNEQFF.

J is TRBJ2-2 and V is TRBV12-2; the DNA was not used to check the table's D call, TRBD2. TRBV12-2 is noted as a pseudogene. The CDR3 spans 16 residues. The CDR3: CASRSRLAGVTGELFF. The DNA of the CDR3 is TGTGCAAGTCGCTCTAGACTAGCGGGAGTCACCGGGGAGCTGTTTTTT.

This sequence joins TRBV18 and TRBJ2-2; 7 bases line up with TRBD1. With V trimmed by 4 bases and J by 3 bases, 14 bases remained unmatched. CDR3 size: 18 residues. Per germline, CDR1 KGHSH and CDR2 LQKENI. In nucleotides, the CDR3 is TGTGCCAGCTCACGCCTCCCTCACAGGGGATCGGACACCGGGGAGCTGTTTTTT. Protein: CASSRLPHRGSDTGELFF.

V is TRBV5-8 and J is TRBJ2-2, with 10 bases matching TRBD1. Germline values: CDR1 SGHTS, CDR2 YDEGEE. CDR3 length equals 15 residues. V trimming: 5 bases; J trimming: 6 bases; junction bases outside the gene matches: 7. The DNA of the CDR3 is TGTGCCAGCAGACCCGGGACAGGGGTTGCCGGGGAGCTGTTTTTT. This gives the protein CASRPGTGVAGELFF.

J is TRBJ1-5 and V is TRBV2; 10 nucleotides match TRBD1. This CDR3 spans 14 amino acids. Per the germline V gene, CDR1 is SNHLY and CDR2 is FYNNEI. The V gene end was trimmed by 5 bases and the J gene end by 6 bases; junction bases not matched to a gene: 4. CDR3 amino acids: CASSRGQGGQPQHF. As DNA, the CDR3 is TGTGCCAGCAGTCGCGGACAGGGGGGTCAGCCCCAGCATTTT.